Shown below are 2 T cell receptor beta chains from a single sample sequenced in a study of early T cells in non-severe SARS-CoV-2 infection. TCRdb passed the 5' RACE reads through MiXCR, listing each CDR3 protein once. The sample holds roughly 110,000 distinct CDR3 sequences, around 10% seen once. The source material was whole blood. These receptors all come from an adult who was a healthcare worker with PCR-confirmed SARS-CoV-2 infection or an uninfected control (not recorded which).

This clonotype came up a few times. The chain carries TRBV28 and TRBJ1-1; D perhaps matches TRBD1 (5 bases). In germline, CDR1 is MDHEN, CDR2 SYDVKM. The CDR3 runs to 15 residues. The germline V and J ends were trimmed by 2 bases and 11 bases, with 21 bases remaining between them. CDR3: CASSLPYQTPGTAFF. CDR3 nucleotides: TGTGCCAGCAGTTTACCATACCAAACCCCCGGGACCGCTTTCTTT.

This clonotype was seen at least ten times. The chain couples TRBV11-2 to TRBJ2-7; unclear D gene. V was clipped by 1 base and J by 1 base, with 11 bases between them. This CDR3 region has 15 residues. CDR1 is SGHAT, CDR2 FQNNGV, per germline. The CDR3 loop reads CASSLAPTNSYEQYF. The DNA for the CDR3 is TGTGCCAGCAGCTTAGCACCTACCAATTCCTACGAGCAGTACTTC. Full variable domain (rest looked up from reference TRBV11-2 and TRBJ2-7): EAGVAQSPRYKIIEKRQSVAFWCNPISGHATLYWYQQILGQGPKLLIQFQNNGVVDDSQLPKDRFSAERLKGVDSTLKIQPAKLEDSAVYLCASSLAPTNSYEQYFGPGTRLTVT.